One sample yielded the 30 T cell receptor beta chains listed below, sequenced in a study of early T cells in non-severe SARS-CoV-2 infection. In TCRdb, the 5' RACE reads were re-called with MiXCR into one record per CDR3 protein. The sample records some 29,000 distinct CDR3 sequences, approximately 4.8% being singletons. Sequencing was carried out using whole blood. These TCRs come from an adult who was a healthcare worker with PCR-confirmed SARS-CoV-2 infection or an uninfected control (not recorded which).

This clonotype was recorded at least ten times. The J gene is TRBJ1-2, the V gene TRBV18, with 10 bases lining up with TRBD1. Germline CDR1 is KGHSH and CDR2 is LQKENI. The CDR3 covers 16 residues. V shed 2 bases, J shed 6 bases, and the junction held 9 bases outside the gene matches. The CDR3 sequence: CASSPMTGTGVDGYTF. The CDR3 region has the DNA TGTGCCAGCTCACCAATGACCGGGACAGGGGTGGATGGCTACACCTTC.

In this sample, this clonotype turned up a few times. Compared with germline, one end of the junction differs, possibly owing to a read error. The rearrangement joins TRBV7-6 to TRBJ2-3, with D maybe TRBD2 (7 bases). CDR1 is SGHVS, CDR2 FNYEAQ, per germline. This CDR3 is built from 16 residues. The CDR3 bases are TGTGACAGCAGCTTAGAGGCGGGGGCCAGCACAGATACGCAGTATTTT. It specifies CDSSLEAGASTDTQYF.

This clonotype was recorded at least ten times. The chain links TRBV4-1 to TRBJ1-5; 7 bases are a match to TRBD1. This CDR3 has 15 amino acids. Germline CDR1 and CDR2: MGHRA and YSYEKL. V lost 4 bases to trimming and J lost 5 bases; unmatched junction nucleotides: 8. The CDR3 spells CASSPGQDGYQPQHF. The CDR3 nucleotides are TGCGCCAGCAGCCCCGGACAGGACGGTTATCAGCCCCAGCATTTT.

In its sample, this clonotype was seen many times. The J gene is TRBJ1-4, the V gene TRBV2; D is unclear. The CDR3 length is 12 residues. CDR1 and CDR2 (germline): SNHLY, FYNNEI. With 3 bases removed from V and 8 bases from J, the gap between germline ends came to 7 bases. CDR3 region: CASSDLSEKLFF. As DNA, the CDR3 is TGTGCCAGCAGTGATTTAAGCGAAAAACTGTTTTTT.

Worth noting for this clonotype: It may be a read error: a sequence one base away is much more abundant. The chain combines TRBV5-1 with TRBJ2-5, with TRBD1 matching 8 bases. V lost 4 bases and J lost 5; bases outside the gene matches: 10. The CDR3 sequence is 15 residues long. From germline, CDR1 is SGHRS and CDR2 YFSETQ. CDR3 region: CASSPRTGSLETQYF. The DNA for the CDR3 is TGCGCCAGCAGCCCAAGGACAGGGTCGCTCGAGACCCAGTACTTC.

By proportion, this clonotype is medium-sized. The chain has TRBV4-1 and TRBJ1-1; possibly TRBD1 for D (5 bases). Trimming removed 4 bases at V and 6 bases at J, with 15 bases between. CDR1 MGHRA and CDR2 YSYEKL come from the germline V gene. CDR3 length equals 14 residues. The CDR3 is CASSPGTAGAEAFF. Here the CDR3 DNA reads TGCGCCAGCAGCCCCGGGACGGCCGGGGCTGAAGCTTTCTTT.

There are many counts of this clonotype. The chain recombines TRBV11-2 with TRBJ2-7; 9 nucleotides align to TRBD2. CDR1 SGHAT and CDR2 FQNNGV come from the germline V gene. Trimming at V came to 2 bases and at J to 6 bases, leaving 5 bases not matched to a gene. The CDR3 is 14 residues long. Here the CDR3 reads CASSLSSGRREQYF. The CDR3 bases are TGTGCCAGCAGCTTATCCAGCGGGAGGCGCGAGCAGTACTTC. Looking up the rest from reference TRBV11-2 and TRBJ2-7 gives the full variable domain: EAGVAQSPRYKIIEKRQSVAFWCNPISGHATLYWYQQILGQGPKLLIQFQNNGVVDDSQLPKDRFSAERLKGVDSTLKIQPAKLEDSAVYLCASSLSSGRREQYFGPGTRLTVT.

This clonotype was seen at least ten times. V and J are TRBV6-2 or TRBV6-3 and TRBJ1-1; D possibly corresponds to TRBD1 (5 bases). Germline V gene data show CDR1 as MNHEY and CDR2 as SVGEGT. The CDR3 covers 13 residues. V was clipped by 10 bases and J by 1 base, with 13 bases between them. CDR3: CATKPGQNTEAFF. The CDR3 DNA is TGTGCCACAAAACCTGGACAGAACACTGAAGCTTTCTTT.

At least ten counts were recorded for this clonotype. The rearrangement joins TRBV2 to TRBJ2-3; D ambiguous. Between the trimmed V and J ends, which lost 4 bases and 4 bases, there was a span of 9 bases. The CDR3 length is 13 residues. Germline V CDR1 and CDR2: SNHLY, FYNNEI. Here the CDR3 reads CASSARTSDTQYF. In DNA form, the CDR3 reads TGTGCCAGCAGTGCTCGGACCTCAGATACGCAGTATTTT. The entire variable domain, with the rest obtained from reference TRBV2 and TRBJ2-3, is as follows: EPEVTQTPSHQVTQMGQEVILRCVPISNHLYFYWYRQILGQKVEFLVSFYNNEISEKSEIFDDQFSVERPDGSNFTLKIRSTKLEDSAMYFCASSARTSDTQYFGPGTRLTVL.

CDR3 residues: CASRASGRGTGELFF. DNA for the CDR3: TGTGCCAGCAGGGCTAGCGGGAGGGGCACCGGGGAGCTGTTTTTT. V and J are TRBV6-6 and TRBJ2-2; TRBD2 matches at 12 bases. Germline CDR1 is MNHNY and CDR2 is SVGAGI (reference sequence). The CDR3 has 15 residues. V was pared by 6 bases and J by 4 bases, with 3 bases of the junction left unmatched.

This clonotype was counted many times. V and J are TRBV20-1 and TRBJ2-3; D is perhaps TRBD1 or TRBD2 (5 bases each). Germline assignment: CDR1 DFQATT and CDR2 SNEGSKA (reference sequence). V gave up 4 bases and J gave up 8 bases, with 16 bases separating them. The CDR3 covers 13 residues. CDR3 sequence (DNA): TGCAGTGCTACTATGTCGAGGGGACGTACGCAGTATTTT. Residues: CSATMSRGRTQYF.

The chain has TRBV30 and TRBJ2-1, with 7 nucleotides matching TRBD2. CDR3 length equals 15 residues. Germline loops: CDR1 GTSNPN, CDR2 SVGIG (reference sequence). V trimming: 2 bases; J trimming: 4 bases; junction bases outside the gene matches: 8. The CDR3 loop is CAWSSWGGEYNEQFF. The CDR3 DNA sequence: TGTGCCTGGAGTTCTTGGGGGGGAGAGTACAATGAGCAGTTCTTC.

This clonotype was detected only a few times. The CDR3 region is CASSVGPRGVYEQYF. CDR3 sequence (DNA): TGTGCCAGCAGCGTAGGCCCTCGGGGGGTCTACGAGCAGTACTTC. The chain couples TRBV9 to TRBJ2-7, with 7 bases that match TRBD2. The germline CDR1 and CDR2 sequences are SGDLS and YYNGEE. The CDR3 extends over 15 amino acids. Trimming removed 0 bases from V and 3 bases from J; junction bases left unmatched: 6.

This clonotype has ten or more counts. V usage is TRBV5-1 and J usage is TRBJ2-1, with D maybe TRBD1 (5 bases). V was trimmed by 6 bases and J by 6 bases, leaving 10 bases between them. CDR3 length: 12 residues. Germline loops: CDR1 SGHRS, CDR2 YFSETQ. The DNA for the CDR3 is TGCGCCAGCACCAGGGATTCCAATGAGCAGTTCTTC. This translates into CASTRDSNEQFF.

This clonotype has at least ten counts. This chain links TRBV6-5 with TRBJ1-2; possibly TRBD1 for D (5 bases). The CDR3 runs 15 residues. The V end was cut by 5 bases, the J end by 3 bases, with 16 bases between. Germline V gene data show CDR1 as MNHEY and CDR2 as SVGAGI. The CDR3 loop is CASSPRTGTHYGYTF. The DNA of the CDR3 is TGTGCCAGCAGTCCAAGGACGGGGACCCACTATGGCTACACCTTC.

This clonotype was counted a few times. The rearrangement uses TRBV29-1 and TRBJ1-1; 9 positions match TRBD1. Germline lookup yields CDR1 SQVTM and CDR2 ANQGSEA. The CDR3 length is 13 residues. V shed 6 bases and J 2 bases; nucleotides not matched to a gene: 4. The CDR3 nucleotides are TGCAGCGTGATGGGACAGGGTAACACTGAAGCTTTCTTT. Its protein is CSVMGQGNTEAFF.

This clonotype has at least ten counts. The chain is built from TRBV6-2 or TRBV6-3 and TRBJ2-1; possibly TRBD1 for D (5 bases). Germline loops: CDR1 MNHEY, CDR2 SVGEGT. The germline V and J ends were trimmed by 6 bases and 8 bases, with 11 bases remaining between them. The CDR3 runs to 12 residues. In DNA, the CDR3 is TGTGCCAGCAGCCAGACAGCCCATGAGCAGTTCTTC. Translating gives CASSQTAHEQFF.

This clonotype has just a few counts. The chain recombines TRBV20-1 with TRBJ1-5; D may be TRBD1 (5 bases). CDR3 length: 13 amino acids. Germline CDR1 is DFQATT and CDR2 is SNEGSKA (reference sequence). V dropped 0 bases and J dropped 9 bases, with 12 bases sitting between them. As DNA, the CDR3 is TGCAGTGCTAGAGATCCAGGGCCACTGCCCCAGCATTTT. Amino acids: CSARDPGPLPQHF.

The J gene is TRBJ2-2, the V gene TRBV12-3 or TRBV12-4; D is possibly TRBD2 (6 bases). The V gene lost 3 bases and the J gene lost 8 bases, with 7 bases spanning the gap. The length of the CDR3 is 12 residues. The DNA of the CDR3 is TGTGCCAGCAGTTTGGGAGGTGGGGAGCTGTTTTTT. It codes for CASSLGGGELFF.

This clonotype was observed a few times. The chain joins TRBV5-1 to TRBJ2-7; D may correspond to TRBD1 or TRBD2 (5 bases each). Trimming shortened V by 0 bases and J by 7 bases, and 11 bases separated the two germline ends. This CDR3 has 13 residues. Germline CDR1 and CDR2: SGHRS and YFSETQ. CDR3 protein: CASSLGGVGEQYF. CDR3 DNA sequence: TGCGCCAGCAGCTTGGGAGGGGTTGGAGAGCAGTACTTC.

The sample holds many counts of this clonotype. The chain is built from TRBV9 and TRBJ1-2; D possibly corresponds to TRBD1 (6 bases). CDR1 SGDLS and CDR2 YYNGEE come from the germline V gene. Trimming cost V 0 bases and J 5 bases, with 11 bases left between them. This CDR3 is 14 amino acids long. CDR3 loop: CASSVGGGLYGYTF. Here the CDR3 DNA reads TGTGCCAGCAGCGTAGGGGGGGGGCTGTATGGCTACACCTTC.

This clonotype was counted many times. DNA for the CDR3: TGTGCCAGCAACCGCGCCGGCGGGAGTTCCTACAATGAGCAGTTCTTC. It codes for CASNRAGGSSYNEQFF. The rearrangement joins TRBV11-2 to TRBJ2-1, with 7 bases identical to TRBD2. J gave up 1 base and V 7 bases, and 10 bases lay outside the gene matches. The CDR3 consists of 16 residues. CDR1 is SGHAT and CDR2 is FQNNGV in the germline V gene.

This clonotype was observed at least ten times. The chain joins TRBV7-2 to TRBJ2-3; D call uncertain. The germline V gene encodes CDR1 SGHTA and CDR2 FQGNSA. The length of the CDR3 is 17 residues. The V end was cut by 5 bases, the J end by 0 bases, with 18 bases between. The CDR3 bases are TGTGCCAGCAGCCCACACCCCGGGCAGACTAGCACAGATACGCAGTATTTT. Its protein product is CASSPHPGQTSTDTQYF.

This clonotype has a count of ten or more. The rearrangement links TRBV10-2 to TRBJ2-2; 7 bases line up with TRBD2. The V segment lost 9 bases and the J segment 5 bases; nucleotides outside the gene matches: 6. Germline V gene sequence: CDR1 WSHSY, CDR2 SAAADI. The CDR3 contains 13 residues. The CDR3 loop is CASRLAKTGELFF. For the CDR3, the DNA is TGCGCCAGTAGACTAGCCAAAACCGGGGAGCTGTTTTTT.

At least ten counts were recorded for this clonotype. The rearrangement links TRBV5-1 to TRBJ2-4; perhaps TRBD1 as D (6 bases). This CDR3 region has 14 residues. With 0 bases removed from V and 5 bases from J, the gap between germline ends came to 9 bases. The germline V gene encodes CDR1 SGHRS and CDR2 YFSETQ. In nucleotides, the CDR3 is TGCGCCAGCAGCTTGGGGACAGCGGAAAACATTCAGTACTTC. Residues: CASSLGTAENIQYF.

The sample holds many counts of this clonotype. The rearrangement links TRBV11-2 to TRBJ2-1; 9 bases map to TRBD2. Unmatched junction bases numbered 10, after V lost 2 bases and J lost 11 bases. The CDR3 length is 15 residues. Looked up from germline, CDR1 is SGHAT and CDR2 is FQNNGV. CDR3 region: CASSLQAGGALKQFF. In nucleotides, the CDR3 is TGTGCCAGCAGCTTACAGGCGGGAGGGGCTCTTAAGCAGTTCTTC.

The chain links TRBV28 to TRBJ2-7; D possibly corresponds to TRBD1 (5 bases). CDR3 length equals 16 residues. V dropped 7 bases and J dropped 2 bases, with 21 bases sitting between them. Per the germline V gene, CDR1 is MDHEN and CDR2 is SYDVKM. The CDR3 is CASTTWGRPTTYEQYF. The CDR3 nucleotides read TGTGCCAGCACCACTTGGGGCCGGCCTACAACCTACGAGCAGTACTTC.

The CDR3 DNA sequence: TGTGCCAGCAGCCTTACAGGATCCAATGAGCAGTTCTTC. Translated, it gives CASSLTGSNEQFF. The chain carries TRBV7-9 and TRBJ2-1; weak D call: TRBD1 (5 bases). CDR1 is SEHNR and CDR2 is FQNEAQ in the germline V gene (reference sequence). The CDR3 is 13 residues long. The V end was cut by 5 bases, the J end by 6 bases, with 11 bases between. Together with reference TRBV7-9 and TRBJ2-1, the CDR3 gives the full variable domain: DTGVSQNPRHKITKRGQNVTFRCDPISEHNRLYWYRQTLGQGPEFLTYFQNEAQLEKSRLLSDRFSAERPKGSFSTLEIQRTEQGDSAMYLCASSLTGSNEQFFGPGTRLTVL.

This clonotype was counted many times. DNA of the CDR3: TGTGCCAGCACCTACCAGGGTCTCGAGCAGTACTTC. This gives the protein CASTYQGLEQYF. The chain uses TRBV6-1 and TRBJ2-7, with D possibly matching TRBD1 (5 bases). Germline V gene sequence: CDR1 MNHNS, CDR2 SASEGT. The CDR3 loop spans 12 amino acids. Trimming removed 7 bases at V and 6 bases at J, with 13 bases between.

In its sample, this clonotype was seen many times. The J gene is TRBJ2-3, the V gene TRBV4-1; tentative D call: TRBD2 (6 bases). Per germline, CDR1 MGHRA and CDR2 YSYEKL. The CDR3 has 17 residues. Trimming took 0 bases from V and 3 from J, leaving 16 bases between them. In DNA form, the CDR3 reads TGCGCCAGCAGCCAAGAGGGTGGCCTAGCGAGGACAGATACGCAGTATTTT. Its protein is CASSQEGGLARTDTQYF.